The 32 T cell receptor beta chains below all came from one sample that was sequenced in a study of Ad26.COV2.S vaccination and SARS-CoV-2 variants (dated by TCRdb to the early 2020s). In light of the paper, this sample's treatment or condition label describes: over 15 received Ad26.COV2.S at low or high dose, single or two shots; 5 received placebo; per-sample allocation not given. For vaccine and placebo recipients, repertoires were sequenced using samples collected on day 63 after the first injection. Libraries came from the immunoSEQ multiplex PCR assay. TCRdb limited this immuneACCESS table to in-frame rearrangements with V and J called. A share of clones is missing; checked studies link under half to unresolved V genes, and the rest is unexplained. Here the sample has some 450,000 clones; around 91% occur a single time. The top ten clonotypes cover around 4.5% of the sample. Sequenced material: peripheral blood, taken in a trial of Ad26.COV2.S vaccine versus placebo. The receptors stem from a person between 18 and 65 years old who received the Ad26.COV2.S COVID-19 vaccine or a placebo.

The CDR3 loop reads CASSLATGIAKNIQYF. The CDR3 DNA reads TGTGCCAGCAGCTTGGCAACAGGGATAGCCAAAAACATTCAGTACTTC. The chain employs TRBV5-6 and TRBJ2-4; maybe TRBD1 (6 bases). Trimming took 0 bases from V and 0 from J, leaving 10 bases between them. CDR3 size: 16 residues. Germline CDR1 SGHDT, CDR2 YYEEEE.

As to this clone: The junction differs from germline at one of its ends, possibly a read error. V and J are TRBV6-2 or TRBV6-3 and TRBJ2-1; D remains unclear. Per the germline V gene, CDR1 is MNHEY and CDR2 is SVGEGT. This CDR3 has 12 residues. The CDR3: CASSQPNNAQFF. Here the CDR3 DNA reads TGTGCCAGCAGTCAACCCAATAATGCGCAGTTCTTC.

This sequence joins TRBV28 and TRBJ2-7, with 7 positions matching TRBD2. The V gene's germline CDR1 is MDHEN and CDR2 SYDVKM. This CDR3 region has 15 residues. V lost 3 bases to trimming and J lost 2 bases; unmatched junction nucleotides: 7. CDR3 sequence: CASSLAGETTYEQYF. In DNA, the CDR3 is TGTGCCAGCAGTTTGGCGGGAGAGACTACCTACGAGCAGTACTTC.

The rearrangement uses TRBV28 and TRBJ1-6; maybe TRBD1 (6 bases). CDR1 and CDR2 from the germline V gene are MDHEN and SYDVKM. V gave up 6 bases and J gave up 0 bases, with 12 bases separating them. This CDR3 region has 16 residues. CDR3 protein: CASSLDRSSYNSPLHF. The CDR3 nucleotides are TGTGCCAGCAGCCTAGACAGGAGCTCCTATAATTCACCCCTCCACTTT.

This chain uses TRBV9 with TRBJ1-6; perhaps TRBD1 as D (5 bases). Germline V gene data show CDR1 as SGDLS and CDR2 as YYNGEE. This CDR3 is 15 amino acids long. Trimming shortened V by 0 bases and J by 14 bases, and 18 bases separated the two germline ends. CDR3 region: CASSVEGTVRETLHF. Here the CDR3 DNA reads TGTGCCAGCAGCGTAGAAGGGACGGTTAGAGAGACCCTCCACTTT.

This chain joins TRBV7-9 and TRBJ2-3; TRBD2 aligns across 7 bases. The trim removed 4 bases at V and 4 bases at J, leaving 5 bases unmatched. Germline V gene data show CDR1 as SEHNR and CDR2 as FQNEAQ (reference sequence). The CDR3 totals 14 residues. This CDR3 is CASSYRGVADTQYF. DNA of the CDR3: TGTGCCAGCAGCTATCGGGGGGTAGCAGATACGCAGTATTTT. Drawing the rest from reference TRBV7-9 and TRBJ2-3, the complete variable domain is DTGVSQNPRHKITKRGQNVTFRCDPISEHNRLYWYRQTLGQGPEFLTYFQNEAQLEKSRLLSDRFSAERPKGSFSTLEIQRTEQGDSAMYLCASSYRGVADTQYFGPGTRLTVL.

In DNA, the CDR3 is TGTGCCAGCAGCCCCAGGGGAGGGGCCCTCTACGAGCAGTACTTC. Encoded protein: CASSPRGGALYEQYF. The chain recombines TRBV9 with TRBJ2-7; weak D call: TRBD2 (7 bases). Germline CDR1 and CDR2: SGDLS and YYNGEE. V dropped 4 bases and J dropped 3 bases, with 17 bases sitting between them. The CDR3 is 15 amino acids.

This chain uses TRBV27 with TRBJ2-7, with 7 nucleotides matching TRBD1. J gave up 3 bases and V 3 bases, and 14 bases lay outside the gene matches. The length of the CDR3 is 17 residues. CDR1 MNHEY and CDR2 SMNVEV come from the germline V gene (reference sequence). DNA for the CDR3: TGTGCCAGCAGTTTTTCTGGGGAAAGGACAGGTTTCTACGAGCAGTACTTC. It yields the protein CASSFSGERTGFYEQYF.

The chain uses TRBV6-5 and TRBJ2-3, with a weak D call TRBD1 (5 bases). CDR3 length equals 16 residues. The germline V and J ends were trimmed by 2 bases and 2 bases, with 14 bases remaining between them. The germline CDR1 and CDR2 sequences are MNHEY and SVGAGI. The CDR3, as DNA: TGTGCCAGCAGTTACAACAGGCCCCCCCCCACAGATACGCAGTATTTT. This codes for CASSYNRPPPTDTQYF.

The chain carries TRBV6-5 and TRBJ2-1; no firm D call. V lost 8 bases and J lost 1, with 6 bases in between. Germline values: CDR1 MNHEY, CDR2 SVGAGI. This CDR3 is built from 12 residues. The CDR3, as DNA: TGTGCCAGCGCAGAGTCCTACAATGAGCAGTTCTTC. Its protein product is CASAESYNEQFF.

This rearrangement joins TRBV6-1 to TRBJ2-2; TRBD1 or TRBD2 may be the D gene (5 bases each). The CDR3 is 18 residues long. The V end was cut by 3 bases, the J end by 4 bases, with 21 bases between. CDR1 and CDR2 (germline): MNHNS, SASEGT. The CDR3 DNA is TGTGCCAGCAGTGAGGCGCGTAGAGGGGAATTAAGCACCGGGGAGCTGTTTTTT. Amino acid sequence: CASSEARRGELSTGELFF.

V and J are TRBV2 and TRBJ2-3, with D tentatively TRBD1 (6 bases). The CDR3 is 14 residues long. The V end lost 6 bases, the J end lost 0 bases, and 10 bases lay between the germline ends. Per germline, CDR1 SNHLY and CDR2 FYNNEI. The CDR3 loop reads CASSRDTSTDTQYF. The DNA for the CDR3 is TGTGCCAGCAGCCGGGACACCAGCACAGATACGCAGTATTTT.

For the CDR3, the DNA is TGCAGTGCTCCGGGTTTGTCACCCCTCCACTTT. As protein: CSAPGLSPLHF. This sequence joins TRBV20-1 and TRBJ1-6; the D is unclear. V was shortened by 5 bases and J by 10 bases, with 9 bases between the two germline ends. CDR1 and CDR2 from the germline V gene are DFQATT and SNEGSKA (reference sequence). CDR3 length equals 11 residues.

The genes are TRBV19 and TRBJ2-7; a possible D gene is TRBD1 (6 bases). Trimming took off 3 bases at V and 5 bases at J, with 11 bases between the two ends. The CDR3 totals 13 residues. Germline V gene lookup returns CDR1 LNHDA and CDR2 SQIVND (reference sequence). The CDR3 protein is CASSISRGNEQYF. The CDR3 bases are TGTGCCAGTAGTATCAGCAGGGGCAACGAGCAGTACTTC.

The CDR3 sequence is CASSHRRLGTGASDTQYF. The CDR3 DNA sequence: TGTGCCAGCAGCCACCGGCGCCTCGGGACAGGGGCATCAGATACGCAGTATTTT. V and J are TRBV11-3 and TRBJ2-3, with 10 bases aligning to TRBD1. CDR1 SGHNT and CDR2 YENEEA come from the germline V gene. The CDR3 length is 18 residues. V was clipped by 5 bases and J by 4 bases; unmatched bases: 15.

The J gene is TRBJ2-3, the V gene TRBV28, with 9 positions matching TRBD1. The CDR3 consists of 17 residues. In germline, CDR1 is MDHEN, CDR2 SYDVKM. V lost 6 bases and J lost 4; bases outside the gene matches: 14. The CDR3 nucleotides are TGTGCCAGCAGCTCCCCTCGGGGGACAGGGCGCCCAGATACGCAGTATTTT. This codes for CASSSPRGTGRPDTQYF. The complete variable domain, with remaining parts taken from reference TRBV28 and TRBJ2-3, reads DVKVTQSSRYLVKRTGEKVFLECVQDMDHENMFWYRQDPGLGLRLIYFSYDVKMKEKGDIPEGYSVSREKKERFSLILESASTNQTSMYLCASSSPRGTGRPDTQYFGPGTRLTVL.

The chain combines TRBV7-9 with TRBJ2-5; perhaps TRBD1 as D (8 bases). CDR3 length equals 17 residues. V was trimmed by 0 bases and J by 7 bases, leaving 21 bases between them. Germline V gene lookup returns CDR1 SEHNR and CDR2 FQNEAQ (reference sequence). CDR3 nucleotide sequence: TGTGCCAGCAGCTTAGCGAGGCAACAGGGGGGGGCAAGGACCCAGTACTTC. It yields the protein CASSLARQQGGARTQYF.

V is TRBV11-3 and J is TRBJ2-6; 8 positions agree with TRBD1. The CDR3 is 18 amino acids. Germline V gene lookup returns CDR1 SGHNT and CDR2 YENEEA. The V gene end was trimmed by 5 bases and the J gene end by 0 bases; junction bases not matched to a gene: 9. CDR3: CASSPRTGQSSGANVLTF. The CDR3 nucleotides read TGTGCCAGCAGCCCCAGGACAGGGCAAAGCTCTGGGGCCAACGTCCTGACTTTC.

The V and J genes are TRBV10-3 and TRBJ2-7, with TRBD1 matching 8 bases. Germline CDR1 reads ENHRY; CDR2 reads SYGVKD. This CDR3 has 12 amino acids. The V and J ends lost 10 bases and 2 bases, in that order; junction bases with no gene match: 4. The CDR3 loop is CATGQGPYEQYF. The CDR3 coding sequence is TGTGCCACCGGACAGGGACCCTACGAGCAGTACTTC.

The chain recombines TRBV19 with TRBJ2-7, with TRBD2 identical over 7 bases. CDR1 and CDR2 from the germline V gene are LNHDA and SQIVND (reference sequence). The junction had 4 bases not matched to a gene; V was cut back by 4 bases and J by 7 bases. The CDR3 sequence is 12 residues long. The chain's CDR3 is CASSSGSNEQYF. The CDR3 nucleotides are TGTGCCAGTAGTAGCGGGAGCAATGAGCAGTACTTC.

To note about this clone: The sample holds other DNA sequences that translate to the same CDR3. The CDR3 is CASSQSYEQYF. CDR3 sequence (DNA): TGTGCCAGCAGCCAGTCCTACGAGCAGTACTTC. The chain links TRBV6-2 or TRBV6-3 to TRBJ2-7; D gene ambiguous. Germline loops: CDR1 MNHEY, CDR2 SVGEGT. Trimming took off 6 bases at V and 1 base at J, with 4 bases between the two ends. This CDR3 region has 11 residues.

The CDR3 DNA reads TGTGCCAGCAGCTTATTTTCGGGGCGACTAGCTAAGAATGAGCAGTTCTTC. It yields the protein CASSLFSGRLAKNEQFF. The chain uses TRBV11-3 and TRBJ2-1; 7 nucleotides agree with TRBD2. Germline V lookup: CDR1 SGHNT, CDR2 YENEEA. The CDR3 has 17 residues. The J segment lost 7 bases and the V segment lost 2 bases, leaving 14 bases of the junction unmatched. The variable domain in full, with the rest retrieved from reference TRBV11-3 and TRBJ2-1, is EAGVVQSPRYKIIEKKQPVAFWCNPISGHNTLYWYLQNLGQGPELLIRYENEEAVDDSQLPKDRFSAERLKGVDSTLKIQPAELGDSAVYLCASSLFSGRLAKNEQFFGPGTRLTVL.

This clone was counted a single time. The chain combines TRBV29-1 with TRBJ1-1; D ambiguous. CDR1 and CDR2 from the germline V gene are SQVTM and ANQGSEA. The CDR3 loop spans 13 amino acids. The V and J ends lost 3 bases and 1 base respectively, with 9 bases between them. The CDR3 DNA follows: TGCAGCGTTGATAAGGGAACGAACACTGAAGCTTTCTTT. It codes for CSVDKGTNTEAFF.

The chain couples TRBV14 to TRBJ2-5; D is uncertain. Trimming left V 3 bases short and J 5 bases short, with 7 bases between. The CDR3 sequence is 12 residues long. The germline V gene encodes CDR1 SGHDN and CDR2 FVKESK. The CDR3 bases are TGTGCCAGCAGCCAGTACGTGGAGACCCAGTACTTC. Its translation is CASSQYVETQYF.

This clone has a handful of counts. V gene TRBV7-3 combines with J gene TRBJ1-2, with 7 bases matching TRBD1. With V trimmed by 5 bases and J by 6 bases, 12 bases remained unmatched. CDR1 and CDR2 from the germline V gene are SGHTA and FQGTGA. This CDR3 comprises 15 residues. This CDR3 is CASSPQGGRGDGYTF. The CDR3 DNA reads as TGTGCCAGCAGCCCCCAAGGGGGCCGTGGGGATGGCTACACCTTC.

This chain joins TRBV7-2 and TRBJ2-5; 7 bases align to TRBD2. The germline CDR1 and CDR2 sequences are SGHTA and FQGNSA. After removal of 5 bases from V and 1 base from J, the junction contained 4 bases not matched to a gene. The CDR3 sequence is 14 residues long. The CDR3 reads CASSPAGTQETQYF. CDR3 sequence (DNA): TGTGCCAGCAGCCCAGCGGGAACCCAAGAGACCCAGTACTTC.

The chain is built from TRBV19 and TRBJ2-1; TRBD2 aligns across 10 bases. Trimming at V came to 7 bases and at J to 1 base, leaving 1 base not matched to a gene. Germline values: CDR1 LNHDA, CDR2 SQIVND (reference sequence). This CDR3 region has 14 residues. The CDR3 reads CASNSGRSYNEQFF. CDR3 sequence (DNA): TGTGCCAGTAATAGCGGGAGGTCCTACAATGAGCAGTTCTTC.

The chain recombines TRBV3-1 (or the pseudogene TRBV3-2) with TRBJ2-7; D may be TRBD1 (5 bases). V lost 0 bases and J 5 bases, leaving 8 bases between the germline ends. Per the germline V gene, CDR1 is LGHDT and CDR2 is YNNKEL (reference sequence). CDR3 size: 13 residues. The CDR3 loop reads CASSQEAGNEQYF. Written as DNA, the CDR3 is TGTGCCAGCAGCCAAGAAGCAGGGAACGAGCAGTACTTC.

The V gene is TRBV10-3, the J gene TRBJ2-5; D could derive from TRBD1 or TRBD2 (5 bases each). The germline CDR1 and CDR2 sequences are ENHRY and SYGVKD. The CDR3 spans 14 residues. Deletions cut 4 bases from V and 5 bases from J, with 14 bases between. CDR3 sequence (DNA): TGTGCCATCAGTGTTCCAGGGCCGGGGGAGACCCAGTACTTC. It codes for CAISVPGPGETQYF.

The chain couples TRBV5-4 to TRBJ2-3; D is unclear. The length of the CDR3 is 12 residues. Germline loops: CDR1 SGHNT, CDR2 YYREEE (reference sequence). V gave up 1 base and J gave up 7 bases, with 7 bases separating them. CDR3 nucleotide sequence: TGTGCCAGCAGCTTGATAGGGAATACGCAGTATTTT. It specifies CASSLIGNTQYF.

The rearrangement joins TRBV7-9 to TRBJ1-5; 7 nucleotides match TRBD1. The germline CDR1 and CDR2 sequences are SEHNR and FQNEAQ (reference sequence). The trim removed 5 bases at V and 2 bases at J, leaving 9 bases unmatched. The CDR3 runs 16 residues. The DNA of the CDR3 is TGTGCCAGCAGCCCCCAGGGGGGTAGTGGCAATCAGCCCCAGCATTTT. This encodes CASSPQGGSGNQPQHF.

The J gene is TRBJ2-5, the V gene TRBV14, with 8 bases identical to TRBD2. V shed 6 bases, J shed 4 bases, and the junction held 10 bases outside the gene matches. Germline CDR1 reads SGHDN; CDR2 reads FVKESK. The CDR3 contains 15 residues. The CDR3: CASSPSGLVGETQYF. The CDR3 region has the DNA TGTGCCAGCAGTCCGTCGGGACTAGTGGGAGAGACCCAGTACTTC.